A selection of T cell receptor beta chains follows, all from one sample in a study of shared clonotypes between healthy human individuals. Some clones are missing from TCRdb's copy, which holds only in-frame ones; the method was immunoSEQ multiplex PCR. The sample yields roughly 810,000 clones, about 97% seen once. Sequenced: naive CD8+ T cells sorted from blood. These receptor sequences come from a man aged 25 to 40 in good health. CDR3s include the opening cysteine and the closing phenylalanine or tryptophan. Fields, in order: V gene, J gene, clone size, D gene, CDR3 protein, CDR3 DNA. D genes are given only for firm matches. Clone size is stated in some rows and not others, as once, few, many or a class when expanded.

v_gene: TRBV28
j_gene: TRBJ1-3
abundance: once
d_gene: -
CDR3aa: CASSFWDTYSGNTIYF
CDR3nt: TGTGCCAGCAGTTTCTGGGACACCTACTCTGGAAACACCATATATTTT

v_gene: TRBV2
j_gene: TRBJ2-1
abundance: -
d_gene: TRBD1
CDR3aa: CASSEAWGTVHEQFF
CDR3nt: TGTGCCAGCAGTGAAGCGTGGGGGACAGTCCATGAGCAGTTCTTC

v_gene: TRBV7-9
j_gene: TRBJ2-1
abundance: -
d_gene: -
CDR3aa: CASSPSRNEQFF
CDR3nt: TGTGCCAGCAGCCCCAGCCGGAATGAGCAGTTCTTC

v_gene: TRBV2
j_gene: TRBJ2-3
abundance: -
d_gene: TRBD2
CDR3aa: CASSDSSLRAGEPDTQYF
CDR3nt: TGTGCCAGCAGTGATTCGAGTCTACGAGCGGGAGAGCCAGATACGCAGTATTTT

v_gene: TRBV27
j_gene: TRBJ2-7
abundance: -
d_gene: -
CDR3aa: CASSLWDEEGEQYF
CDR3nt: TGTGCCAGCAGTTTATGGGACGAAGAGGGCGAGCAGTACTTC

v_gene: TRBV4-3
j_gene: TRBJ2-3
abundance: -
d_gene: TRBD2
CDR3aa: CASSQDRARGGPGTDTQYF
CDR3nt: TGCGCCAGCAGCCAAGATCGGGCCCGGGGGGGGCCGGGCACAGATACGCAGTATTTT

v_gene: TRBV5-6
j_gene: TRBJ2-7
abundance: -
d_gene: TRBD2
CDR3aa: CASSLLRASGPTYEQYF
CDR3nt: TGTGCCAGCAGCTTGTTGAGGGCTAGCGGGCCCACCTACGAGCAGTACTTC

v_gene: TRBV6-9
j_gene: TRBJ2-1
abundance: -
d_gene: TRBD2
CDR3aa: CASSYSEATSERHNEQFF
CDR3nt: TGTGCCAGCAGTTATTCCGAGGCGACTAGCGAAAGGCACAATGAGCAGTTCTTC

v_gene: TRBV29-1
j_gene: TRBJ2-4
abundance: -
d_gene: TRBD1
CDR3aa: CSVGTGFIQYF
CDR3nt: TGCAGCGTCGGGACAGGGTTCATTCAGTACTTC

v_gene: TRBV14
j_gene: TRBJ1-4
abundance: -
d_gene: -
CDR3aa: CASSQGGGGEKLFF
CDR3nt: TGTGCCAGCAGCCAAGGGGGCGGTGGCGAAAAACTGTTTTTT

v_gene: TRBV27
j_gene: TRBJ1-5
abundance: -
d_gene: -
CDR3aa: CASSLVFGVQPQHF
CDR3nt: TGTGCCAGCAGCTTAGTATTTGGAGTTCAGCCCCAGCATTTT

v_gene: TRBV11-2
j_gene: TRBJ2-2
abundance: -
d_gene: -
CDR3aa: CASSLDRPTNTGELFF
CDR3nt: TGTGCCAGCAGCTTAGATCGGCCAACGAACACCGGGGAGCTGTTTTTT

v_gene: TRBV5-1
j_gene: TRBJ1-4
abundance: -
d_gene: TRBD1
CDR3aa: CASSSRGLEKLFF
CDR3nt: TGCGCCAGCAGTTCCAGGGGGCTTGAAAAACTGTTTTTT

v_gene: TRBV27
j_gene: TRBJ2-7
abundance: -
d_gene: -
CDR3aa: CASSLREGGEQYF
CDR3nt: TGTGCCAGCAGTCTCCGGGAAGGGGGCGAGCAGTACTTC

v_gene: TRBV27
j_gene: TRBJ2-7
abundance: -
d_gene: -
CDR3aa: CASSFGRDYEQYF
CDR3nt: TGTGCCAGCAGTTTCGGCAGGGACTACGAGCAGTACTTC

v_gene: TRBV7-6
j_gene: TRBJ2-5
abundance: -
d_gene: TRBD2
CDR3aa: CASSPRGGAGGETQYF
CDR3nt: TGTGCCAGCAGCCCTCGCGGGGGGGCGGGAGGAGAGACCCAGTACTTC